This T cell receptor beta chain was identified during a study of blood T cell repertoires in COVID-19. The wider study: Donors in the United States, Italy and Spain gave samples during acute or convalescent COVID-19. In each case, the material was cDNA or gDNA derived from T cells, B-cell-depleted T cells, or PBMCs.

This clone was seen only a few times. In the source study's methods: Reference gene primer amplification yielded estimated nucleated cell counts. Clones were read by immunoSEQ multiplex PCR, and TCRdb kept only the in-frame ones, dropping some. The V and J calls and clone size come from that table; D and trimming were worked out from the DNA. The sample carries roughly 67,000 clones, approximately 73% recorded once. CDR1 and CDR2 (germline): MNHEY, SVGAGI. CDR3 length equals 13 residues. V dropped 7 bases and J dropped 0 bases, with 9 bases sitting between them. This TCR derives from a woman in her fifties or sixties with active or convalescent COVID-19. This sequence joins TRBV6-5 and TRBJ1-2; TRBD1 might be the D (6 bases). Sequences were obtained from peripheral blood. The CDR3 nucleotides are TGTGCCAGCACGGGACACCCTAACTATGGCTACACCTTC. Encoded protein: CASTGHPNYGYTF.